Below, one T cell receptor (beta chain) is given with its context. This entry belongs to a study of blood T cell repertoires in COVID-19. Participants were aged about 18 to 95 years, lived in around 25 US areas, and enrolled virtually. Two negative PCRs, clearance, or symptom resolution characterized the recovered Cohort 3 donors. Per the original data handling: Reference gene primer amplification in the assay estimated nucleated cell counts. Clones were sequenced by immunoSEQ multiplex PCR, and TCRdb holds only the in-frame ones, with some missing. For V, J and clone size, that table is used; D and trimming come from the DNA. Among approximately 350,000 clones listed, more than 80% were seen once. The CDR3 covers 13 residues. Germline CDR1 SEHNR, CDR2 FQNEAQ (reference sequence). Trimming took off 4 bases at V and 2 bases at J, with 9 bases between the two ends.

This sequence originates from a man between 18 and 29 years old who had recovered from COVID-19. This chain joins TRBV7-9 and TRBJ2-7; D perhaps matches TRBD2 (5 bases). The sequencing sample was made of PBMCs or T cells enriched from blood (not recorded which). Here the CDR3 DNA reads TGTGCCAGCAGCTCGAGGGAAACCTACGAGCAGTACTTC. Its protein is CASSSRETYEQYF.